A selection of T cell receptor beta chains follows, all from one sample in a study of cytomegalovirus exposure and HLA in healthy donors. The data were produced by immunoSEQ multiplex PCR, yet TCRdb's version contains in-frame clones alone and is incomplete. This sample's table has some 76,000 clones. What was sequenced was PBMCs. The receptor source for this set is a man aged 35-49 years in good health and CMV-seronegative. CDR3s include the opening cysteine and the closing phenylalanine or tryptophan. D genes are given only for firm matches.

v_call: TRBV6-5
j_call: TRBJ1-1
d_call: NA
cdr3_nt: TGTGCCAGCAGCTCAGGGTCTGCTGAAGCTTTCTTT
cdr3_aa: CASSSGSAEAFF

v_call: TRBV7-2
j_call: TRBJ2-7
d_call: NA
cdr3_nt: TGTGCCAGCAGCCGAGGGGGTTCCTACGAGCAGTACTTC
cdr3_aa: CASSRGGSYEQYF

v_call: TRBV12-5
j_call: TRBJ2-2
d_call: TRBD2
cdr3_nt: TGTGCTAGTGGTTTGTTTAGCGGGTCGGATACGGATACCGGGGAGCTGTTTTTT
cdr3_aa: CASGLFSGSDTDTGELFF

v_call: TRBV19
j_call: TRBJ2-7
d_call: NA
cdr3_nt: TGTGCCAGTAGGGGGCGGCAGGATGCCTACGAGCAGTACTTC
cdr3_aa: CASRGRQDAYEQYF

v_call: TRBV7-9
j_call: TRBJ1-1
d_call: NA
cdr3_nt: TGTGCCAGCAGCTTAGAACTCGCGAACACTGAAGCTTTCTTT
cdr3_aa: CASSLELANTEAFF

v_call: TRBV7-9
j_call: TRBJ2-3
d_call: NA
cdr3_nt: TGTGCCAGCAGCTTAACCGGTAGCACAGATACGCAGTATTTT
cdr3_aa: CASSLTGSTDTQYF

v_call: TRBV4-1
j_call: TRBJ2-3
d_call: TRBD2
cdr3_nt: TGCGCCAGCAGCCGGTTAGCGGGGAGCACAGATACGCAGTATTTT
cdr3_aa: CASSRLAGSTDTQYF

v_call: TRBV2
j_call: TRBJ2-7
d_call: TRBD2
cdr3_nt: TGTGCCACCAATCTGGGCGGGGGGACCTACGAGCAGTACTTC
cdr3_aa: CATNLGGGTYEQYF

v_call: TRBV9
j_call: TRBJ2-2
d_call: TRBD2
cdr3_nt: TGTGCCAGCAGCGTACGCGGGGGGGCGGCCGGGGAGCTGTTTTTT
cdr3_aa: CASSVRGGAAGELFF

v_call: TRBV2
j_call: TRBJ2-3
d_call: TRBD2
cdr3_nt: TGTGCCAGCAATTTGCTAGCGGGGGGCACAGATACGCAGTATTTT
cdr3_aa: CASNLLAGGTDTQYF

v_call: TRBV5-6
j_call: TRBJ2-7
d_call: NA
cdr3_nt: TGTGCCAGCAGCTTGGAGGGGGCCTACGAGCAGTACTTC
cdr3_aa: CASSLEGAYEQYF

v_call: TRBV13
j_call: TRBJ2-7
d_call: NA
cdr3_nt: TGTGCCAGCAGCCAGGGGTATGGAGAGCAGTACTTC
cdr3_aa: CASSQGYGEQYF

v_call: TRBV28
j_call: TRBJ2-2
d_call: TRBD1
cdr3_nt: TGTGCCAGCATCGGCAGGGGGCGGAACACCGGGGAGCTGTTTTTT
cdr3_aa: CASIGRGRNTGELFF

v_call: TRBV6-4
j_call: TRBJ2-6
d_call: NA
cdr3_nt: TGTGCCAGCATCAGGGTCTCTGGGGCCAACGTCCTGACTTTC
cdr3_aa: CASIRVSGANVLTF

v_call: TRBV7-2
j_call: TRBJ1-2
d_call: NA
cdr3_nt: TGTGCCAGCAGCCCCGGTGGGGGGGGCTATGGCTACACCTTC
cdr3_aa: CASSPGGGGYGYTF

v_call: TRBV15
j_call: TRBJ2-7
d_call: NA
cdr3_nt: TGTGCCACCAGCAGAGGGAGTAGCGCCTACGAGCAGTACTTC
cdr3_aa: CATSRGSSAYEQYF

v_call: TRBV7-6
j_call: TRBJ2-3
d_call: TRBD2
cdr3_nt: TGTGCCAGCAGCGGAGGACTAGCGGGGTACACAGATACGCAGTATTTT
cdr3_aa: CASSGGLAGYTDTQYF

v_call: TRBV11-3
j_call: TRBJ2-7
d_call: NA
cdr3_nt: TGTGCCAGCAGTCCCCGGGGTACGAGTTACGAGCAGTACTTC
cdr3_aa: CASSPRGTSYEQYF

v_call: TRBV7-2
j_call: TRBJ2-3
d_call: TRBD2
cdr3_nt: TGTGCCAGCAGCTGGAGATCTAGCGGGGGGGGCACAGATACGCAGTATTTT
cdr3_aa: CASSWRSSGGGTDTQYF

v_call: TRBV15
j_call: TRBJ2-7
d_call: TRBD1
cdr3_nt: TGTGCCACCAGCAGACAGAAGGGGGCCACCTACGAGCAGTACTTC
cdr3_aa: CATSRQKGATYEQYF